The sequence of this T cell receptor (beta chain) was determined in a study of tumour-infiltrating T cells in Burkitt lymphoma. Germline assignment: CDR1 SQVTM and CDR2 ANQGSEA. V lost 4 bases and J lost 1, with 7 bases in between. The CDR3 length is 12 residues. In its sample, this clone was seen a few times. Some clones are missing from TCRdb's copy, which holds only in-frame ones; the method was immunoSEQ multiplex PCR. The sample holds around 13,000 clones, approximately 85% seen once. The chain combines TRBV29-1 with TRBJ1-2; D not resolved. The specimen was tumor tissue. The receptor comes from a human donor with diffuse large B-cell lymphoma. The CDR3 spells CSVAGVNYGYTF. DNA for the CDR3: TGCAGCGTTGCGGGAGTTAACTATGGCTACACCTTC.